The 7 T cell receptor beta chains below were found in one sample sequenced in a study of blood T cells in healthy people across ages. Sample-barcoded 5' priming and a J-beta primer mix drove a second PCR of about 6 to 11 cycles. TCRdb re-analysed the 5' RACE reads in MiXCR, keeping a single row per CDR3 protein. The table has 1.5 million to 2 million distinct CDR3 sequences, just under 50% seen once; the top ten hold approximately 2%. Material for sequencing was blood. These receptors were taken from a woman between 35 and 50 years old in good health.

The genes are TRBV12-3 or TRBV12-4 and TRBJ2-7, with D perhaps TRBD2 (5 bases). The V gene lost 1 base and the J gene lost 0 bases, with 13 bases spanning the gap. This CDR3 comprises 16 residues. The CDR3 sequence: CASSLGGVSYSYEQYF. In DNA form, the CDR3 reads TGTGCCAGCAGTTTAGGGGGAGTGTCCTACTCCTACGAGCAGTACTTC.

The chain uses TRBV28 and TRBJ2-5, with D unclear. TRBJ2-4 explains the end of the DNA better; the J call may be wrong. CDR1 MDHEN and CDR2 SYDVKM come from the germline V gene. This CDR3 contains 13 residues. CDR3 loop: CASRPMTKNIQYF. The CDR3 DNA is TGTGCCAGCAGGCCTATGACTAAAAACATTCAGTACTTC.

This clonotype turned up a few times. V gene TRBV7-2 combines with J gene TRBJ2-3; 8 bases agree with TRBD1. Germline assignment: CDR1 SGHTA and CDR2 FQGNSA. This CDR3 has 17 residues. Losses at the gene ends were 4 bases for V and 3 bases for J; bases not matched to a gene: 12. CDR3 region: CASSSPYRTGHTDTQYF. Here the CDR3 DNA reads TGTGCCAGCAGCTCCCCCTACCGGACAGGGCATACAGATACGCAGTATTTT.

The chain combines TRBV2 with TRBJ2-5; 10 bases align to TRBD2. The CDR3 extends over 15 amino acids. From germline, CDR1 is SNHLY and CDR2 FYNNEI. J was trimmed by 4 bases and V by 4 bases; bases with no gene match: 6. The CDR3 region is CASSGQRGGVETQYF. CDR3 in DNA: TGTGCCAGCAGTGGGCAGCGGGGGGGCGTAGAGACCCAGTACTTC. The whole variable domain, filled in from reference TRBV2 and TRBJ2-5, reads EPEVTQTPSHQVTQMGQEVILRCVPISNHLYFYWYRQILGQKVEFLVSFYNNEISEKSEIFDDQFSVERPDGSNFTLKIRSTKLEDSAMYFCASSGQRGGVETQYFGPGTRLLVL.

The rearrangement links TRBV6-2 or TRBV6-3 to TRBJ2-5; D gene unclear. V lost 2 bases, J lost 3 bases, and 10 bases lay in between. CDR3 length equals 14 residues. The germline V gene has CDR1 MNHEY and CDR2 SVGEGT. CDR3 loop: CASSYATMEETQYF. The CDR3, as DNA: TGTGCCAGCAGTTACGCCACCATGGAAGAGACCCAGTACTTC.

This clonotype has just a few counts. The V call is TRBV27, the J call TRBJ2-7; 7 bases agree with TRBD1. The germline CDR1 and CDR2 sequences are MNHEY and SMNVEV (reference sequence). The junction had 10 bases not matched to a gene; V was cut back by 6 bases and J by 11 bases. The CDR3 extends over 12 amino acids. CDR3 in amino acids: CASSPTGTYEYF. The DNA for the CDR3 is TGTGCCAGCAGCCCGACAGGGACGTATGAGTACTTC.

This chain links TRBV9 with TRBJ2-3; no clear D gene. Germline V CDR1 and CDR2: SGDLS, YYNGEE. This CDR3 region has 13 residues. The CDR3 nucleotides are TGTGCAATCAGGCCGAGAGCCCCAGATACGCAGTATTTT. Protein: CAIRPRAPDTQYF.